This note documents a single T cell receptor beta chain sequence. The antigen remains unidentified. This entry is derived from a study of OX40 agonist ivuxolimab in advanced cancers. Overall study findings and caveats: CD4+ T cells averaged fewer expanded clones than CD8+ T cells. Circulating CD4+ and CD8+ T cells showed clonal expansion by week 6 at 0.1 to 3.0 mg/kg.

The CDR3 spans 15 residues. V lost 2 bases, J lost 5 bases, and 15 bases lay in between. CDR1 is MGHRA, CDR2 YSYEKL, per germline. TCRdb's table, derived via immunoSEQ multiplex PCR, lists solely in-frame clones and lacks some. The table records some 90,000 clones, under 95% of them present only once. Blood was sampled at baseline, cycle 4 day 1, and cycle 7 day 1. This TCR derives from an adult with an advanced solid tumor such as melanoma, head and neck, liver or kidney cancer. This specimen was CD4+ or CD8+ T cells sorted from blood, taken in a trial of the OX40 agonist ivuxolimab. The chain has TRBV4-1 and TRBJ1-2, with no clear D. CDR3 loop: CASSQSPAEMYGYTF. The CDR3 DNA reads as TGCGCCAGCAGCCAATCCCCGGCAGAGATGTATGGCTACACCTTC.